The 3 T cell receptor beta chains listed next were all sequenced from one sample in a study of T cells in Graves' hyperthyroidism and ophthalmopathy. Amplified regions were TCR beta CDR3 sequences from RNA transcripts. The HTBI primer set drove a first-round RT-PCR of the TCR CDR3. TCRdb recomputed calls from the multiplex PCR reads with MiXCR, one row per CDR3 protein. The data show hundreds of thousands of distinct CDR3 sequences, around 13% seen once. Material for sequencing was blood. Source of these receptors: a woman between 45 and 60 years old with Graves' ophthalmopathy.

In this sample, this clonotype turned up many times. J is TRBJ2-7 and V is TRBV7-3; 8 nucleotides agree with TRBD2. The CDR3 runs 14 residues. Trimming cost V 8 bases and J 3 bases; bases outside gene matches: 9. Germline lookup yields CDR1 SGHTA and CDR2 FQGTGA. CDR3 nucleotides: TGTGCCAGCTGTTCCGGACTAGCACACTACGAGCAGTACTTC. This codes for CASCSGLAHYEQYF.

This clonotype was picked up many times. At one of its ends the junction is not consistent with the germline gene, which may arise from a read error. The gene calls are TRBV11-3 and TRBJ2-7; 8 nucleotides agree with TRBD1. Germline-derived CDR1 and CDR2 are SGHNT and YENEEA. The CDR3 loop spans 15 amino acids. The DNA of the CDR3 is TGTGCCAGCAGCCTTTGGGGACAGGACCCCTACCAGCAGTACTTC. This encodes CASSLWGQDPYQQYF.

The chain links TRBV28 to TRBJ1-2, with 11 bases identical to TRBD1. The CDR3 contains 15 residues. Germline V gene data show CDR1 as MDHEN and CDR2 as SYDVKM. Trimming at V came to 6 bases and at J to 7 bases, leaving 10 bases not matched to a gene. CDR3 residues: CASRPSDRGLSGYTF. DNA of the CDR3: TGTGCCAGCAGACCCTCGGACAGGGGGCTCTCTGGCTACACCTTC.